Listed here is a single T cell receptor beta chain. Its specificity is unknown. The repertoire was sequenced with immunoSEQ multiplex PCR; TCRdb's copy has only in-frame clones and lacks some. The top ten hold about 1.7% of the sample, which has about 390,000 clones, about 92% seen once. The CDR3 contains 13 residues. The germline V gene has CDR1 LGHDT and CDR2 YNNKEL (reference sequence). V was pared by 1 base and J by 4 bases, with 8 bases between. Treatment indicated: roughly 20 received Ad26.COV2.S at low or high dose, single or two shots; about 5 received placebo; per-sample allocation not given. Sampling took place 63 days after the first vaccine or placebo injection. This sample was taken from a study of Ad26.COV2.S vaccination and SARS-CoV-2 variants. Study-wide findings and caveats: Total responses of T cells may have been underestimated by the analyses of TCR breadth and depth.

This material consisted of peripheral blood, taken in a trial of Ad26.COV2.S vaccine versus placebo. The chain is built from TRBV3-1 (or the pseudogene TRBV3-2) and TRBJ2-7; no clear D gene. The sequence was obtained from a person aged 18 to 65 who received the Ad26.COV2.S COVID-19 vaccine or a placebo. CDR3 coding DNA: TGTGCCAGCAGCCAAGGTAGCTCATACGAGCAGTACTTC. Its protein is CASSQGSSYEQYF.